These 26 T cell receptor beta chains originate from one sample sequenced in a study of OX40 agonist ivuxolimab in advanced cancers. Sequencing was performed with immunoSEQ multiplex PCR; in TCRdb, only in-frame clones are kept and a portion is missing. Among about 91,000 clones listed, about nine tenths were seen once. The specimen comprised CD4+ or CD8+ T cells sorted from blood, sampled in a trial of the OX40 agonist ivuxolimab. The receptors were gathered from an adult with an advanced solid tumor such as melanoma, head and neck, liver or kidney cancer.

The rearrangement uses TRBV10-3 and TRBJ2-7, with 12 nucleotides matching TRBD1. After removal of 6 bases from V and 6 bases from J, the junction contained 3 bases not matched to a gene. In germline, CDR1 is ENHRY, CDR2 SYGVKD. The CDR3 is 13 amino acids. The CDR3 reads CAIRGQGAGEQYF. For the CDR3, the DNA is TGTGCCATCAGGGGACAGGGGGCGGGCGAGCAGTACTTC.

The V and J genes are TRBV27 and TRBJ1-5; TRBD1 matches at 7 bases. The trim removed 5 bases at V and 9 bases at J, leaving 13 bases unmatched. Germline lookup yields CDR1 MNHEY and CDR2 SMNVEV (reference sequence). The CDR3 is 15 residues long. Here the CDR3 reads CASSETGDTWRPQHF. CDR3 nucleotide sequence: TGTGCCAGCAGTGAAACAGGGGACACCTGGAGGCCCCAGCATTTT.

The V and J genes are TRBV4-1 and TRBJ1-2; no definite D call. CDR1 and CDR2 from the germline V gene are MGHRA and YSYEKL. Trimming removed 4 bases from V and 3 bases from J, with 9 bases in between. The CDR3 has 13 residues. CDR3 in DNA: TGCGCCAGCAGCCCGGGCTGGGACTATGGCTACACCTTC. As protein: CASSPGWDYGYTF.

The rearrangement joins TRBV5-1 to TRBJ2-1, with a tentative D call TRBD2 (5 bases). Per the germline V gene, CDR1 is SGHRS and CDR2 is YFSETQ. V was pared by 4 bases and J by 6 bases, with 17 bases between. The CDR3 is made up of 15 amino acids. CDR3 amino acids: CASSQWEPRVNEQFF. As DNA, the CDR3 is TGCGCCAGCAGCCAATGGGAGCCCCGGGTCAATGAGCAGTTCTTC.

This chain's CDR3 is CASSWRGRGETQYF. The CDR3 DNA is TGTGCCAGCAGTTGGCGCGGGAGAGGGGAGACCCAGTACTTC. The rearrangement uses TRBV28 and TRBJ2-5, with 7 bases fitting TRBD2. Germline loops: CDR1 MDHEN, CDR2 SYDVKM. CDR3 length: 14 residues. The V and J ends lost 4 bases and 5 bases, in that order; junction bases with no gene match: 7.

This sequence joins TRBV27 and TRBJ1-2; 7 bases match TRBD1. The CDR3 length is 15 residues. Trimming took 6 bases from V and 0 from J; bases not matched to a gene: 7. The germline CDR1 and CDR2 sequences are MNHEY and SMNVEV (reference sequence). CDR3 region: CASSRAGQTNYGYTF. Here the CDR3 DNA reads TGTGCCAGCAGCAGAGCGGGACAGACTAACTATGGCTACACCTTC.

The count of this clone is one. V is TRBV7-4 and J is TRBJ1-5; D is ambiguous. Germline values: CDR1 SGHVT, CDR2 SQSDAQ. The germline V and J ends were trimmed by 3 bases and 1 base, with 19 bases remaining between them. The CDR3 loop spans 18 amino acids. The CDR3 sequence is CASSFGPKGGLSNQPQHF. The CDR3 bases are TGTGCCAGCAGCTTCGGGCCAAAAGGAGGGCTCAGCAATCAGCCCCAGCATTTT.

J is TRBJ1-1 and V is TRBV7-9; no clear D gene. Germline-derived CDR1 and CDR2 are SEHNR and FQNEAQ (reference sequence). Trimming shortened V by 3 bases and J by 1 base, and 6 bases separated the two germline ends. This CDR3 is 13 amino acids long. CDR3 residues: CASSFNKNTEAFF. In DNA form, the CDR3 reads TGTGCCAGCAGCTTTAACAAGAACACTGAAGCTTTCTTT.

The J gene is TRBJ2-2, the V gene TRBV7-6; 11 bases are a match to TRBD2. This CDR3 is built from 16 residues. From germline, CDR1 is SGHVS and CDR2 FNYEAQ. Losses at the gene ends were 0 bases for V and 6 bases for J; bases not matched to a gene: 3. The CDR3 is CASSLATSGAAGELFF. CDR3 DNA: TGTGCCAGCAGCTTAGCGACTAGCGGGGCGGCCGGGGAGCTGTTTTTT.

For the CDR3, the DNA is TGTGCCAGCAGTTTGAGTCACACCCAAGAGACCCAGTACTTC. Protein: CASSLSHTQETQYF. The rearrangement joins TRBV28 to TRBJ2-5, with D unresolved. Germline CDR1 MDHEN, CDR2 SYDVKM. Trimming left V 3 bases short and J 1 base short, with 9 bases between. This CDR3 is 14 amino acids long.

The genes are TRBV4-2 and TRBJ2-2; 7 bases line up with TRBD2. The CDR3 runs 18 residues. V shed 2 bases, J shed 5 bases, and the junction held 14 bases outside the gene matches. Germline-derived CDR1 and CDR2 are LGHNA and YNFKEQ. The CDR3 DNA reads TGTGCCAGCAGCCAAAAGATGGAGTCTAGCGGAGAAACCGGGGAGCTGTTTTTT. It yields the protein CASSQKMESSGETGELFF.

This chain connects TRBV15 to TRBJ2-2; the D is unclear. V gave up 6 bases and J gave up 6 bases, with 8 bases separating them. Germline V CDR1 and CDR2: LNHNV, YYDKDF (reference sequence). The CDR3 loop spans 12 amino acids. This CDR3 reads CATRKAPGELFF. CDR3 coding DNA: TGTGCCACCAGGAAGGCCCCCGGGGAGCTGTTTTTT.

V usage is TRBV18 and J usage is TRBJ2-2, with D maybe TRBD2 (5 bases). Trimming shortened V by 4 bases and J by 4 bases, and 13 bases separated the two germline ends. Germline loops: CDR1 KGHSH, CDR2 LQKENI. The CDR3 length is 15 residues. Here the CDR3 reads CASSLPIRGTGELFF. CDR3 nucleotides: TGTGCCAGCTCACTCCCGATACGGGGCACCGGGGAGCTGTTTTTT.

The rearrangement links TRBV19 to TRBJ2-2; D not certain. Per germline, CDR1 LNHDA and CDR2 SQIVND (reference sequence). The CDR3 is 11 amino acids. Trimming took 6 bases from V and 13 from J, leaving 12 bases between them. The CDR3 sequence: CASSFKERLFF. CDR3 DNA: TGTGCCAGTAGCTTCAAGGAAAGGCTGTTTTTT.

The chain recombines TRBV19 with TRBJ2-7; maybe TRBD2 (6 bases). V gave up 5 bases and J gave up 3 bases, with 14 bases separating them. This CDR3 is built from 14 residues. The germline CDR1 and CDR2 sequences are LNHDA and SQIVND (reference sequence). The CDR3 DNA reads TGTGCCAGTAGTCCAGACTTTAGCGGCTACGAGCAGTACTTC. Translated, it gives CASSPDFSGYEQYF.

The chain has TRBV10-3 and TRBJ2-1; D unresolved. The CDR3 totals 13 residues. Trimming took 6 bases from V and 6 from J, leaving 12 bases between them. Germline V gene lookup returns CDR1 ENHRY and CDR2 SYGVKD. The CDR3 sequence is CAIREEVVNEQFF. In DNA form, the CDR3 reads TGTGCCATCAGGGAAGAGGTGGTCAATGAGCAGTTCTTC.

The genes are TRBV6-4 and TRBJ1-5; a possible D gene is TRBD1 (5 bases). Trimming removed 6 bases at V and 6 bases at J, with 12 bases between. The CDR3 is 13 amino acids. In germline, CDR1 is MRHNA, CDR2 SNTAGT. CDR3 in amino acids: CASSPQGLQPQHF. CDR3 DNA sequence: TGTGCCAGCAGCCCCCAGGGCCTTCAGCCCCAGCATTTT.

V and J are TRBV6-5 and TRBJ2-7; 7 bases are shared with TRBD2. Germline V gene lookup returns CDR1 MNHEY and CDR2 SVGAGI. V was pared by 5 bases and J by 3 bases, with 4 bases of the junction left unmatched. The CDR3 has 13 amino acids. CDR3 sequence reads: CASSREVFYEQYF. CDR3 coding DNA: TGTGCCAGCAGTCGGGAGGTCTTCTACGAGCAGTACTTC.

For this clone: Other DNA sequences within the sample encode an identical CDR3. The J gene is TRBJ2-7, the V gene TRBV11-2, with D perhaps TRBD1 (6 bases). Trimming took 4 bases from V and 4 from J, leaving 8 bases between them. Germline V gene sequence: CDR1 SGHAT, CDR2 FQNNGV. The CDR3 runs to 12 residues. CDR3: CASSSQGYEQYF. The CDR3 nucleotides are TGTGCCAGCAGCTCGCAGGGGTACGAGCAGTACTTC.

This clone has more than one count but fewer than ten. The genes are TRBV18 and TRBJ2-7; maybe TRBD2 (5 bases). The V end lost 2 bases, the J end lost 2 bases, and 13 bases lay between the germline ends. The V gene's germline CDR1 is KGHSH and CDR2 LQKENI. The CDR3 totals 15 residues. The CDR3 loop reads CASSPTSWLPYEQYF. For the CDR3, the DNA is TGTGCCAGCTCACCAACTAGTTGGTTACCCTACGAGCAGTACTTC.

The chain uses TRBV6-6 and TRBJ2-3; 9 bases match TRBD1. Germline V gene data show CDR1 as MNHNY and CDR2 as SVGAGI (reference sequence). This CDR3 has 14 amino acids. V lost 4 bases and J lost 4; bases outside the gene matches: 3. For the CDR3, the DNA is TGTGCCAGCAGTTTACAGGGGGCAGCAGATACGCAGTATTTT. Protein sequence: CASSLQGAADTQYF.

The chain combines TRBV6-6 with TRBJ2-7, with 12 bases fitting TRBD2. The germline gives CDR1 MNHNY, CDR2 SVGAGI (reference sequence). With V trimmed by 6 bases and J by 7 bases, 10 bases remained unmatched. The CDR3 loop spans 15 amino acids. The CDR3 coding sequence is TGTGCCAGCAGCGAACGACTAGCGGGAGTACAAGAGCAGTACTTC. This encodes CASSERLAGVQEQYF.

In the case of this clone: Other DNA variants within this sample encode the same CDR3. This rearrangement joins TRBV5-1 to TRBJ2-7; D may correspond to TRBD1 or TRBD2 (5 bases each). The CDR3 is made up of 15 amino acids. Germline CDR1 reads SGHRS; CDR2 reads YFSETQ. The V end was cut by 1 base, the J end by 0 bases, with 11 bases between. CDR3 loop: CASSLSSGSSYEQYF. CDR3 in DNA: TGCGCCAGCAGCTTGTCGTCAGGGAGCTCCTACGAGCAGTACTTC.

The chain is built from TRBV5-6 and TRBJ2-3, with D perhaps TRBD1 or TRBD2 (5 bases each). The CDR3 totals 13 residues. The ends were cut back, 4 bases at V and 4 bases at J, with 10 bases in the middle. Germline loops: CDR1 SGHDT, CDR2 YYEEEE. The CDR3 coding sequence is TGTGCCAGCAGCCTTGGGACGGCAGATACGCAGTATTTT. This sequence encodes CASSLGTADTQYF.

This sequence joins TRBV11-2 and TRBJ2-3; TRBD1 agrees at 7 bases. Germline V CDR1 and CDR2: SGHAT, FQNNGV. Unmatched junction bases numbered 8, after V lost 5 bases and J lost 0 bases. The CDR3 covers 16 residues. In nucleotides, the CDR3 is TGTGCCAGCAGCCGCCCGAGCAGGGGGAGCACAGATACGCAGTATTTT. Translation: CASSRPSRGSTDTQYF.

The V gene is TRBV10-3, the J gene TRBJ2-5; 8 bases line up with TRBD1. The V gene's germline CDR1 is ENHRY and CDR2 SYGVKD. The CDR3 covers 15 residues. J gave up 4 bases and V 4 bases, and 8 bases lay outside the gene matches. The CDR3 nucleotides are TGTGCCATCAGTGGTTCTGACAGGGGTGGAGAGACCCAGTACTTC. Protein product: CAISGSDRGGETQYF.